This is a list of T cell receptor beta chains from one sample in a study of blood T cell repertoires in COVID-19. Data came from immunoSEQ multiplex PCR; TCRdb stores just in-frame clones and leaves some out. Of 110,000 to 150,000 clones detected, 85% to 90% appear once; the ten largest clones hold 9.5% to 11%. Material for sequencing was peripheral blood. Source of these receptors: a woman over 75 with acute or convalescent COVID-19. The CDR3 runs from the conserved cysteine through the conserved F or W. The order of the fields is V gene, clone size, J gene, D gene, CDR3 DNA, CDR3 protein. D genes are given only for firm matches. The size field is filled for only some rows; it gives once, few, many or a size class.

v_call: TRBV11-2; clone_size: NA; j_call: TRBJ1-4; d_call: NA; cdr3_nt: TGTGCCAGCAGCTTAGCACAGGGTGCTGAAAAACTGTTTTTT; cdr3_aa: CASSLAQGAEKLFF
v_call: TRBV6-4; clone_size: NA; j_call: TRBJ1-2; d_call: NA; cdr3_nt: TGTGCCAGCAGTGACTCGAGAACCCCCAACCGTCATGGCTACACCTTC; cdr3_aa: CASSDSRTPNRHGYTF
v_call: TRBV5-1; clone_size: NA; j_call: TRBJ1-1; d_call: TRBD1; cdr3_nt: TGCGCCAGTAGACAGGGAAGGAACACTGAAGCTTTCTTT; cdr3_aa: CASRQGRNTEAFF
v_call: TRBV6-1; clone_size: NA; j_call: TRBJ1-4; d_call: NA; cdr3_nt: TGTGCCAGCAGTGAAGGACATGGGGAAAAACTGTTTTTT; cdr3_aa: CASSEGHGEKLFF
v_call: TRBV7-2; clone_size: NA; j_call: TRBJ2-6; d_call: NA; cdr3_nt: TGTGCCAGCAGCGCACAGCCCTCTGGGGCCAACGTCCTGACTTTC; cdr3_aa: CASSAQPSGANVLTF
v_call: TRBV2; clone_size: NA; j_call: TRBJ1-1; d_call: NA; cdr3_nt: TGTGCCAGCAGTGAACAGGATCATGAAGCTTTCTTT; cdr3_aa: CASSEQDHEAFF
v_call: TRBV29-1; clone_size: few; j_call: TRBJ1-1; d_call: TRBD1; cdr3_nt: TGCAGCGCAGGACAGGGGATGAACACTGAAGCTTTCTTT; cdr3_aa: CSAGQGMNTEAFF
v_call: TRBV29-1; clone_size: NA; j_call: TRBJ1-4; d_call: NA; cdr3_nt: TGCAGCGTTGTAAGGCAGGGGAATGAAAAACTGTTTTTT; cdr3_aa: CSVVRQGNEKLFF
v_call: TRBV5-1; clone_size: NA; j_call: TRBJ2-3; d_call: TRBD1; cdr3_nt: TGCGCCAGCAGCGCCGGACAGGTCAGCACAGATACGCAGTATTTT; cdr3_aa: CASSAGQVSTDTQYF
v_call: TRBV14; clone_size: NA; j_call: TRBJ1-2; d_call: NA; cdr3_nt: TGTGCCAGCAGCCAGGACAGCTATGGCTACACCTTC; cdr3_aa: CASSQDSYGYTF
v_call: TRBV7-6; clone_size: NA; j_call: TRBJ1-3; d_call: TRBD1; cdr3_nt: TGTGCCAGCAGCTTAGGACAGGGGGCGAGTGGAAACACCATATATTTT; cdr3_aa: CASSLGQGASGNTIYF
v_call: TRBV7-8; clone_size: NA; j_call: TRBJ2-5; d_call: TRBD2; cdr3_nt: TGTGCCAGCAGCCAGACCGCGGGGGGGCCTTGGGAGACCCAGTACTTC; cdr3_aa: CASSQTAGGPWETQYF
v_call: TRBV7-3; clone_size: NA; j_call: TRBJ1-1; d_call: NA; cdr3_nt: TGTGCCAGCAGCATCACAGGGAACACTGAAGCTTTCTTT; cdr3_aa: CASSITGNTEAFF
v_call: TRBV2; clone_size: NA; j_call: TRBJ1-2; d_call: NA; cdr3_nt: TGTGCCAGCAGTGAAGCGTCTTCAGTCTATGGCTACACCTTC; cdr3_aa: CASSEASSVYGYTF
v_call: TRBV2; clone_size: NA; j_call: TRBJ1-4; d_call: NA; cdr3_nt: TGTGCCAGCAGAATGCAGGGAATAAATGAAAAACTGTTTTTT; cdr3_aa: CASRMQGINEKLFF
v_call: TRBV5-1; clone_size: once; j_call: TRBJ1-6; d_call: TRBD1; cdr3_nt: TGCGCCAGCAGCTACCGGGACAGTAATTCACCCCTCCACTTT; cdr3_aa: CASSYRDSNSPLHF
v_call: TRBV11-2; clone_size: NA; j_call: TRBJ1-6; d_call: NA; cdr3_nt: TGTGCCAGCAGCTTAGTCAGGGTTAATTCACCCCTCCACTTT; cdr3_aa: CASSLVRVNSPLHF
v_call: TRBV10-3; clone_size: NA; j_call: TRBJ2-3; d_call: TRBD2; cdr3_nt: TGTGCCACGGCGGGGGGCACAGATACGCAGTATTTT; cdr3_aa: CATAGGTDTQYF
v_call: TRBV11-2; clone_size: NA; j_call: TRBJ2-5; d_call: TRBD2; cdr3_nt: TGTGCCAGCAGCCGGAGCCCGGGACTAGCGGGGGGGCAAGAGACCCAGTACTTC; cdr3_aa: CASSRSPGLAGGQETQYF
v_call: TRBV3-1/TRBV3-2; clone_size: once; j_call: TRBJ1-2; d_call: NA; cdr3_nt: TGTGCCAGCAGCCGCAGGGCCGGTTCTAACTATGGCTACACCTTC; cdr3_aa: CASSRRAGSNYGYTF
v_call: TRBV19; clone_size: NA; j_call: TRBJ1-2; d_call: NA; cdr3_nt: TGTGCCAGTAGTATAAATCGAGGAGGAACAGATTCGGTCCCTCTGCCCTATGGCTACACCTTC; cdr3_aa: CASSINRGGTDSVPLPYGYTF
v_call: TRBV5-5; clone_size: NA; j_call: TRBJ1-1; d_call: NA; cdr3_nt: TGTGCCAGCAGCTTGGCATCCGGGTTAAACACTGAAGCTTTCTTT; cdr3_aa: CASSLASGLNTEAFF
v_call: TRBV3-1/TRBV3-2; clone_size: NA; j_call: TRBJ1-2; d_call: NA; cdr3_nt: TGTGCCAGCAGCCAGATCGCGGGAGGCTACACCTTC; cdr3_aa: CASSQIAGGYTF
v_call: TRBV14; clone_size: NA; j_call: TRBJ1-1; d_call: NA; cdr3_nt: TGTGCCAGCAGCCGCGACAGCCTGGGGGCTTTCTTT; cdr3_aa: CASSRDSLGAFF
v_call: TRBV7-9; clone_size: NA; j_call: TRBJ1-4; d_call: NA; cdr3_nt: TGTGCCAGCAGCCTACAGGGTGGAGAAAATGAAAAACTGTTTTTT; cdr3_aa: CASSLQGGENEKLFF
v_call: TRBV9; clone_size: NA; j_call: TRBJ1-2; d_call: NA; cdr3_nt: TGTGCCAGCAGCGTATCCCCTACGGACGGGATCTATGGCTACACCTTC; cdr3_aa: CASSVSPTDGIYGYTF
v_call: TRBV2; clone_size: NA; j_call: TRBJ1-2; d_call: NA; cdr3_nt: TGTGCCAGCAAGGAGGGAAGTTACTATGGCTACACCTTC; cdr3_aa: CASKEGSYYGYTF
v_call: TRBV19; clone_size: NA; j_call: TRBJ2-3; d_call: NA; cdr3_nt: TGTGCCAGCAAACAGACCGGAGGGACAGATACGCAGTATTTT; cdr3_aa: CASKQTGGTDTQYF
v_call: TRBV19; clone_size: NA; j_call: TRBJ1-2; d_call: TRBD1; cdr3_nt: TGTGCCAGTGTAGCCCGGGACAGGGGAGACTATGGCTACACCTTC; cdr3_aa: CASVARDRGDYGYTF
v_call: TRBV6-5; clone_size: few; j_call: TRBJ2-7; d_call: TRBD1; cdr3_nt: TGTGCCAGCAAAGTGGGAAGGACAGGGATTAGCGAGCAGTACTTC; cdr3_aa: CASKVGRTGISEQYF
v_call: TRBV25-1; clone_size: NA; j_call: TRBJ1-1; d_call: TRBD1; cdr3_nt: TGTGCCAGCAGTGCGATTCAGGGGGCTGGGAACACTGAAGCTTTCTTT; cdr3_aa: CASSAIQGAGNTEAFF
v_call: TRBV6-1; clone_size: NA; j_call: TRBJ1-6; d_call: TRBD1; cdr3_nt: TGTGCCAGCAGTGGTAAGAACAGGGGGATTGTTCCACCCCTCCACTTT; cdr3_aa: CASSGKNRGIVPPLHF
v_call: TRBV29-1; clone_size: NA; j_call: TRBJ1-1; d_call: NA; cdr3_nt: TGCAGCGCGGGGGAGACCTTAAGCCTTGAGGCTTTCTTT; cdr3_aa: CSAGETLSLEAFF
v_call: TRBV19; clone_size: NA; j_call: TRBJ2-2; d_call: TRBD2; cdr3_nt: TGTGCCAGTAGGACGAGGACTAGCAAGTACACCGGGGAGCTGTTTTTT; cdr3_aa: CASRTRTSKYTGELFF
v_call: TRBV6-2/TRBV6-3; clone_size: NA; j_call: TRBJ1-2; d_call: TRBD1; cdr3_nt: TGTGCCAGCAGTTACCCGCTGGCCGAGGACAGGGGCTACACCTTC; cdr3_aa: CASSYPLAEDRGYTF
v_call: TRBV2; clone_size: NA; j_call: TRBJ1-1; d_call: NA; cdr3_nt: TGTGCCAGCAGTTTCCGACAGGAGAACACTGAAGCTTTCTTT; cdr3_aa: CASSFRQENTEAFF
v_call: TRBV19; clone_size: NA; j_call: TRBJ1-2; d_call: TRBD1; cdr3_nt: TGTGCCAGTACCCCGGGACAGGGTCATGGCTACACCTTC; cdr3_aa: CASTPGQGHGYTF
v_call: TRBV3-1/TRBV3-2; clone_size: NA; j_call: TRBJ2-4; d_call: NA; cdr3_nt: TGTGCCAGCAGCCCCCCACAGGGAATGAGGACCAAAAACATTCAGTACTTC; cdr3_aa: CASSPPQGMRTKNIQYF
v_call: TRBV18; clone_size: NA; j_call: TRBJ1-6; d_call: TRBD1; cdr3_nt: TGTGCCAGCTCACCCGGGACAGGGGGCGGAGGATGGTCACCCCTCCACTTT; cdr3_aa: CASSPGTGGGGWSPLHF